This TCR beta chain was documented in a study of CD8+CD57+ T cells in acquired aplastic anemia. In the study overall: Sequencing produced an average of around 10 million reads per healthy donor for CD4+ cells.

The TCR beta profiling, which covered VDJ combination and CDR3 sequence, was carried out using genomic DNA as the template. TCRdb reprocessed the reads via MiXCR and lists one record per CDR3 protein. The table shows fewer than 250,000 distinct CDR3 sequences, with roughly half occurring only once. In its sample, this clonotype was seen many times. What it binds is not known. Germline assignment: CDR1 SGHNT and CDR2 YENEEA. Trimming shortened V by 5 bases and J by 7 bases, and 14 bases separated the two germline ends. The CDR3 totals 14 residues. Study-wide results and caveats: CD8+ Simpson's diversity showed no significant patient-control difference.

The sample taken for sequencing was sorted CD4+, CD8+, or CD8+CD57+ T cells (not recorded which) from PBMCs. The rearrangement uses TRBV11-3 and TRBJ2-2; TRBD1 might be the D (5 bases). The receptor was isolated from a human donor in good health, serving as a control. The CDR3 loop reads CASSPQGASGELFF. The CDR3 DNA follows: TGTGCCAGCAGCCCCCAAGGGGCGAGCGGGGAGCTGTTTTTT.